Shown below are 22 T cell receptor beta chains from a single sample sequenced in a study of CD8 T cells in ankylosing spondylitis. Overall study findings and caveats: A TCR beta motif made of eight highly homologous variants seemed typical of ankylosing spondylitis blood.

TCRdb passed the 5' RACE reads through MiXCR, listing each CDR3 protein once. The table shows approximately 540,000 distinct CDR3 sequences, with roughly 13% occurring only once. Antigens of these TCRs are unknown. The sequenced sample was blood, either unsorted or a sorted T cell fraction (not recorded which). Source of these receptors: a male donor with ankylosing spondylitis.

V is TRBV30 and J is TRBJ2-5; D is unclear. Germline CDR1 GTSNPN, CDR2 SVGIG (reference sequence). There are 12 residues in the CDR3. The V end lost 3 bases, the J end lost 5 bases, and 10 bases lay between the germline ends. In nucleotides, the CDR3 is TGTGCCTGGAGCCCTACCCGGGAGACCCAGTACTTC. It yields the protein CAWSPTRETQYF. Full variable domain (missing parts from reference TRBV30 and TRBJ2-5): SQTIHQWPATLVQPVGSPLSLECTVEGTSNPNLYWYRQAAGRGLQLLFYSVGIGQISSEVPQNLSASRPQDRQFILSSKKLLLSDSGFYLCAWSPTRETQYFGPGTRLLVL.

The CDR3 DNA sequence: TGCAGCGTTGAAGGTGGCGCTAGCTCCTACAATGAGCAGTTCTTC. This translates into CSVEGGASSYNEQFF. This rearrangement joins TRBV29-1 to TRBJ2-1; D is undetermined. CDR1 is SQVTM, CDR2 ANQGSEA, per germline. The CDR3 is made up of 15 amino acids. The V end was cut by 1 base, the J end by 0 bases, with 10 bases between.

The chain recombines TRBV20-1 with TRBJ1-5; 8 nucleotides agree with TRBD1. The ends lost 6 bases at V and 1 base at J; junction bases unmatched: 2. Germline V CDR1 and CDR2: DFQATT, SNEGSKA (reference sequence). This CDR3 has 13 residues. The CDR3 DNA follows: TGCAGTGCGTACAGGGGGAGCAATCAGCCCCAGCATTTT. As protein: CSAYRGSNQPQHF.

As regards this clonotype: This clone may be a read error of a much larger clone one base away. This chain links TRBV12-3 or TRBV12-4 with TRBJ2-1, with D unclear. The CDR3 spans 18 residues. CDR3: CARSLERFAGSSYNEQFF. In DNA form, the CDR3 reads TGTGCCCGCAGTTTAGAAAGGTTCGCCGGAAGCTCCTACAATGAGCAGTTCTTC.

This clonotype came up a few times. The CDR3: CSARIEREGADTQYF. CDR3 nucleotides: TGCAGTGCTAGGATCGAGCGGGAGGGCGCAGATACGCAGTATTTT. The chain links TRBV20-1 to TRBJ2-3; 10 nucleotides line up with TRBD2. The ends lost 3 bases at V and 4 bases at J; junction bases unmatched: 7. Germline loops: CDR1 DFQATT, CDR2 SNEGSKA (reference sequence). The CDR3 is made up of 15 amino acids.

This clonotype was found a few times. This chain joins TRBV5-5 and TRBJ2-1; TRBD1 agrees at 8 bases. The germline V gene has CDR1 SGHKS and CDR2 YYEKEE (reference sequence). The CDR3 is 18 residues long. V trimming: 6 bases; J trimming: 5 bases; junction bases outside the gene matches: 19. This CDR3 is CASTEGIGAGQDNNEQFF. CDR3 DNA: TGTGCCAGCACCGAGGGGATAGGCGCGGGACAGGACAACAATGAGCAGTTCTTC.

This clonotype appeared a few times. The chain carries TRBV21-1 and TRBJ1-5. TRBV21-1 is recorded as a pseudogene. The CDR3 totals 14 residues. The DNA of the CDR3 is TGTGCCAGCAGCCCGTCCTATAGCAATCAGCCCCAGCATTTT. This encodes CASSPSYSNQPQHF.

V is TRBV5-1 and J is TRBJ2-2; 9 bases map to TRBD2. Germline V gives CDR1 SGHRS, CDR2 YFSETQ. The CDR3 loop spans 16 amino acids. J lost 7 bases, V lost 0 bases, and 7 bases had no gene match. The CDR3 bases are TGCGCCAGCAGCTTGGAGTTAGCGGGAGAACGCGGGGAGCTGTTTTTT. It translates to CASSLELAGERGELFF.

The sample holds a few counts of this clonotype. The chain employs TRBV12-3 or TRBV12-4 and TRBJ2-1, with 8 bases that match TRBD2. The CDR3 is 15 amino acids. With 8 bases clipped from V and 1 base from J, the junction kept 7 bases outside the gene matches. The CDR3 sequence: CASCPGTSSYNEQFF. The CDR3 coding sequence is TGTGCCAGCTGCCCCGGGACTAGTTCCTACAATGAGCAGTTCTTC.

The chain joins TRBV30 to TRBJ2-7; the D call may be TRBD1 or TRBD2 (5 bases each). Deletions cut 4 bases from V and 4 bases from J, with 14 bases between. The CDR3 is 13 residues long. In germline, CDR1 is GTSNPN, CDR2 SVGIG (reference sequence). The CDR3 DNA is TGTGCCTGGAACGGGGCCTCCATGTACGAGCAGTACTTC. Translating it yields CAWNGASMYEQYF.

The chain employs TRBV7-2 and TRBJ2-1; 13 bases match TRBD2. The V gene's germline CDR1 is SGHTA and CDR2 FQGNSA. The CDR3 totals 15 residues. V was pared by 4 bases and J by 8 bases, with 5 bases of the junction left unmatched. DNA of the CDR3: TGTGCCAGCAGCTCCCGACTAGCGGGAGGTCATGAGCAGTTCTTC. It specifies CASSSRLAGGHEQFF.

The sample holds a few counts of this clonotype. This chain uses TRBV11-2 with TRBJ2-1; D might be TRBD2 (5 bases). The CDR3 contains 15 residues. The germline gives CDR1 SGHAT, CDR2 FQNNGV. V dropped 2 bases and J dropped 0 bases, with 8 bases sitting between them. This CDR3 is CASSLLANSYNEQFF. The CDR3 DNA reads as TGTGCCAGCAGCTTATTAGCGAACTCCTACAATGAGCAGTTCTTC.

The genes are TRBV10-3 and TRBJ1-1; D is unresolved. Trimming stripped 3 bases from V and 1 base from J, with 18 bases between. The CDR3 contains 17 residues. CDR1 and CDR2 (germline): ENHRY, SYGVKD. The CDR3 sequence is CAISDRLSGGENTEAFF. DNA of the CDR3: TGTGCCATCAGTGATAGGCTCTCCGGAGGAGAGAACACTGAAGCTTTCTTT.

Many counts were recorded for this clonotype. The gene calls are TRBV5-1 and TRBJ1-1, with TRBD1 as a possible D gene (6 bases). Trimming removed 3 bases at V and 1 base at J, with 10 bases between. The germline V gene has CDR1 SGHRS and CDR2 YFSETQ. The CDR3 extends over 14 amino acids. The chain's CDR3 is CASSSGQRNTEAFF. CDR3 bases: TGCGCCAGCAGCTCGGGACAACGGAACACTGAAGCTTTCTTT.

This clonotype was detected a few times. This rearrangement joins TRBV7-2 to TRBJ2-1; D might be TRBD2 (5 bases). V was cut by 5 bases and J by 5 bases, with 13 bases left in between. Germline V gene lookup returns CDR1 SGHTA and CDR2 FQGNSA. The CDR3 loop spans 14 amino acids. The CDR3 DNA sequence: TGTGCCAGCAGCCGGAGGACGGGAAACAATGAGCAGTTCTTC. This gives the protein CASSRRTGNNEQFF.

This clonotype was seen a handful of times. This rearrangement joins TRBV14 to TRBJ2-1, with TRBD2 matching over 10 bases. Looked up from germline, CDR1 is SGHDN and CDR2 is FVKESK. J lost 12 bases, V lost 1 base, and 6 bases had no gene match. The CDR3 is made up of 14 amino acids. The CDR3, as DNA: TGTGCCAGCAGCCAAGTAGCGGGGGGTGCGTGGCAGTTCTTC. It yields the protein CASSQVAGGAWQFF.

This clonotype turned up a few times. The chain has TRBV6-1 and TRBJ2-2, with D uncertain. V was cut by 3 bases and J by 0 bases, with 11 bases left in between. The germline CDR1 and CDR2 sequences are MNHNS and SASEGT. The CDR3 is made up of 16 amino acids. CDR3 DNA sequence: TGTGCCAGCAGTGACCCGACCTACGCGAACACCGGGGAGCTGTTTTTT. Translating gives CASSDPTYANTGELFF.

The rearrangement uses TRBV3-1 and TRBJ2-7, with TRBD2 identical over 11 bases. After removal of 0 bases from V and 5 bases from J, the junction contained 6 bases not matched to a gene. CDR3 length: 16 amino acids. CDR1 LGHDT and CDR2 YNNKEL come from the germline V gene (reference sequence). This CDR3 reads CASSQDPLAGVHEQYV. CDR3 in DNA: TGTGCCAGCAGCCAAGACCCACTAGCGGGAGTGCACGAGCAGTACGTC.

This chain uses TRBV6-4 with TRBJ2-3; D not resolved. V lost 0 bases to trimming and J lost 4 bases, with 11 bases between them. The CDR3 loop spans 15 amino acids. Germline V gene data show CDR1 as MRHNA and CDR2 as SNTAGT. CDR3 in amino acids: CASSDSVDSSDTQYF. The CDR3 DNA reads as TGTGCCAGCAGTGACTCCGTCGATAGTTCAGATACGCAGTATTTT.

This clonotype was picked up many times. The chain recombines TRBV20-1 with TRBJ1-6; tentative D call: TRBD1 (5 bases). Germline lookup yields CDR1 DFQATT and CDR2 SNEGSKA (reference sequence). The germline V and J ends were trimmed by 1 base and 8 bases, with 9 bases remaining between them. The length of the CDR3 is 13 residues. The CDR3 here is CSARVQGYSPLHF. The CDR3 DNA reads as TGCAGTGCTAGAGTTCAGGGTTATTCACCCCTCCACTTT.

This clonotype was observed a handful of times. This chain connects TRBV5-1 to TRBJ1-6, with 9 bases identical to TRBD1. V dropped 4 bases and J dropped 14; count of bases not matched to a gene: 13. The CDR3 has 15 residues. CDR1 is SGHRS, CDR2 YFSETQ, per germline. Here the CDR3 reads CASSKGQGYDWALHF. Here the CDR3 DNA reads TGCGCCAGCAGCAAGGGACAGGGATACGACTGGGCCCTCCACTTT.

This sequence joins TRBV20-1 and TRBJ2-7, with 9 bases matching TRBD2. This CDR3 comprises 15 residues. Losses at the gene ends were 0 bases for V and 4 bases for J; bases not matched to a gene: 7. The germline V gene has CDR1 DFQATT and CDR2 SNEGSKA (reference sequence). CDR3 sequence: CSARDRETSGYEQYF. As DNA, the CDR3 is TGCAGTGCTAGAGATAGGGAGACTAGCGGTTACGAGCAGTACTTC.